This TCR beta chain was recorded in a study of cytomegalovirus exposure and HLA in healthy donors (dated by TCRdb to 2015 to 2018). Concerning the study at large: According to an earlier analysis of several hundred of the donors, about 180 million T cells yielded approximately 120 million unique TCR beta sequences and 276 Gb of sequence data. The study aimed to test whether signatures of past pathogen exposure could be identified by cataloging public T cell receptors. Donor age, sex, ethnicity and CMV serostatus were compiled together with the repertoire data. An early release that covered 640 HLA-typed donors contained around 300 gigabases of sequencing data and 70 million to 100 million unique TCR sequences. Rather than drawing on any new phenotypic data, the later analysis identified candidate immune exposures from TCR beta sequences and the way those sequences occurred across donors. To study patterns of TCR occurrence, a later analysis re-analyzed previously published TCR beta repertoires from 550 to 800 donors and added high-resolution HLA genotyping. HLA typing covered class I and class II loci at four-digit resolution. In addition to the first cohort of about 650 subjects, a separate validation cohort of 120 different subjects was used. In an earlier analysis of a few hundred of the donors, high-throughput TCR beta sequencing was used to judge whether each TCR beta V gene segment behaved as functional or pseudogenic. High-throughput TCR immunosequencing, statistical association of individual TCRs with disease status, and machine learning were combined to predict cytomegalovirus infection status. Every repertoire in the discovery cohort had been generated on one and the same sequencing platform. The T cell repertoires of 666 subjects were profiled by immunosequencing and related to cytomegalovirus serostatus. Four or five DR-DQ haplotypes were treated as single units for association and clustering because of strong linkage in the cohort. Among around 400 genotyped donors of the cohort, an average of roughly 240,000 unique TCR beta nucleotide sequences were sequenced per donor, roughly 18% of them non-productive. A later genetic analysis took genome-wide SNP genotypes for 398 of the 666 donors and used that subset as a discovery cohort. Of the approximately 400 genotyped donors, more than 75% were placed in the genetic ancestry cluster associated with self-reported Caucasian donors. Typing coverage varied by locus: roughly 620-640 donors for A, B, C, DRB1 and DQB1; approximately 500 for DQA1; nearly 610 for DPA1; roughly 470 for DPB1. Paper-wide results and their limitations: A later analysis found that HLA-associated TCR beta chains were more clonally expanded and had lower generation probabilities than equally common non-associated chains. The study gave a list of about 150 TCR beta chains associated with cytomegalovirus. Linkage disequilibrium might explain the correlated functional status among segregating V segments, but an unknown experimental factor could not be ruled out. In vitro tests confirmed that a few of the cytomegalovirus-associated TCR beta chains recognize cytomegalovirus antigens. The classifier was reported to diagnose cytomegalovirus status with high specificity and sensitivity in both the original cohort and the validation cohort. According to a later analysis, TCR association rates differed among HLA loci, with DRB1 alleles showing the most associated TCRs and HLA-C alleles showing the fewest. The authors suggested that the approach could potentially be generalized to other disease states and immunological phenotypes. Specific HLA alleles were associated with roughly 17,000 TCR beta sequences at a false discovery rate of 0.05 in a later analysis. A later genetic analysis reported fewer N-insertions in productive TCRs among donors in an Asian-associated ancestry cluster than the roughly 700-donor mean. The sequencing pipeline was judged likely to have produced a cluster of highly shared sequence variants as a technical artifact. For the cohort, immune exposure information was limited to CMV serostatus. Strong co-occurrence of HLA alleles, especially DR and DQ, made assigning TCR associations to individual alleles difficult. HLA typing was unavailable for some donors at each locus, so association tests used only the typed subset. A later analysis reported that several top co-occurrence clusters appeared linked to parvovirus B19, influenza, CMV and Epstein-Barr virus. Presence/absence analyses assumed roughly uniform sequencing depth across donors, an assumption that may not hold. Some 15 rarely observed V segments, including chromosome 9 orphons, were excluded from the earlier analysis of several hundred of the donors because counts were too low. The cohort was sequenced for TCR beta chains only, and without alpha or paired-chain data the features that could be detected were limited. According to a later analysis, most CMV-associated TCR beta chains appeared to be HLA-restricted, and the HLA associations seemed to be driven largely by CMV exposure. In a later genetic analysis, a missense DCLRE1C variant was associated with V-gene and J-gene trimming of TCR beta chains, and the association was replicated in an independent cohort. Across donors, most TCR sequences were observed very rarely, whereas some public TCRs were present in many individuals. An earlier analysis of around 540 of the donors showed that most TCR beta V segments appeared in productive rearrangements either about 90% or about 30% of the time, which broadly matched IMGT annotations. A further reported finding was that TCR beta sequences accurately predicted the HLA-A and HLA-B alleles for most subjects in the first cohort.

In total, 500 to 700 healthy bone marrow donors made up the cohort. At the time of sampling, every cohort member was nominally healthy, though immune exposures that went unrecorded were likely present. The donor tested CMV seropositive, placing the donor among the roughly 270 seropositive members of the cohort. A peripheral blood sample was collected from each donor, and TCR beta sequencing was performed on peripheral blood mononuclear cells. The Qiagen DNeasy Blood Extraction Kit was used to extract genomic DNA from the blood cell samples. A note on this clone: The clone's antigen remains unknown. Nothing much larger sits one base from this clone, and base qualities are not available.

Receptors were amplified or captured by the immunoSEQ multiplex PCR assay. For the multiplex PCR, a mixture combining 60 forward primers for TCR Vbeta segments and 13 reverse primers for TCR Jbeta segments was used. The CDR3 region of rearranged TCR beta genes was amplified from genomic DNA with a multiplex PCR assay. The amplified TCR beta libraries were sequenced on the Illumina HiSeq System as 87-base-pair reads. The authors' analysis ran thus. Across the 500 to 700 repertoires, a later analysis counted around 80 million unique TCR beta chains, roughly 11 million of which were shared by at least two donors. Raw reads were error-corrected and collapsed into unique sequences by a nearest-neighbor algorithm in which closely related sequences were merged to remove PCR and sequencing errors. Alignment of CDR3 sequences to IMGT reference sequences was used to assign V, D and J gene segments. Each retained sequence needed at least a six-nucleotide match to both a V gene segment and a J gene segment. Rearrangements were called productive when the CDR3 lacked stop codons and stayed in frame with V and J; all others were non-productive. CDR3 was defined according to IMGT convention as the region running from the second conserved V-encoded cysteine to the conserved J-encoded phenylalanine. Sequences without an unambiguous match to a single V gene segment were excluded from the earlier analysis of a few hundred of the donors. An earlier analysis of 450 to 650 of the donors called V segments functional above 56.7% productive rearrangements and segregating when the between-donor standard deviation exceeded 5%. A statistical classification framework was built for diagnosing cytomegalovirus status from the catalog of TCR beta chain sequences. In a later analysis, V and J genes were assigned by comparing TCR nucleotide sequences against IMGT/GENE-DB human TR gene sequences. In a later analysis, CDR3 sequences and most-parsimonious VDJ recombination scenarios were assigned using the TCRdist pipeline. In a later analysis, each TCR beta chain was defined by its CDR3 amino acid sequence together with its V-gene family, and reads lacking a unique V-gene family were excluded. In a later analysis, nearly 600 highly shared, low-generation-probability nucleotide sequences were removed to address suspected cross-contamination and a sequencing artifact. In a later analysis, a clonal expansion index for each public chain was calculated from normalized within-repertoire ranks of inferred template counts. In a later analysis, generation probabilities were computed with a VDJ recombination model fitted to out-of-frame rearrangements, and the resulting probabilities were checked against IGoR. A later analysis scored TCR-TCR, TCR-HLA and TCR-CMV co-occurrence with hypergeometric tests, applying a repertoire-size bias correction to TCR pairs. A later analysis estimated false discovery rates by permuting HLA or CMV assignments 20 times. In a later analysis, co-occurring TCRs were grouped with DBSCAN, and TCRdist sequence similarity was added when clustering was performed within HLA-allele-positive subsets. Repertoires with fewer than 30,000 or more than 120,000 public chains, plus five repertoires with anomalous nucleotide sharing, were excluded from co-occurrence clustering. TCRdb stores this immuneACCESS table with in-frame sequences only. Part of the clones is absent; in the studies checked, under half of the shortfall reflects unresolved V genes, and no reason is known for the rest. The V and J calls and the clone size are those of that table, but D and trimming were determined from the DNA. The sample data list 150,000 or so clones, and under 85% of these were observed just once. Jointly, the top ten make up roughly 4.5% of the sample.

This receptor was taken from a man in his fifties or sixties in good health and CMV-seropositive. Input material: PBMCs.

The CDR3 reads as follows: CASGTGSGANVLTF. The base sequence is TGTGCCAGCGGGACAGGCTCTGGGGCCAACGTCCTGACTTTC. This receptor chain uses TRBV2 and TRBJ2-6; 8 bases in the middle match TRBD1. Spanning cysteine to phenylalanine, the CDR3 consists of 14 amino acids. Of all the DNA, just the CDR3 is kept, 42 bases in frame from base 1. In the germline V gene, CDR1 corresponds to SNHLY and CDR2 to FYNNEI. V and J are trimmed by 8 bases and 0 bases, and the gene matches miss 0 bases of the junction.